Below are 16 T cell receptor beta chains sequenced from a single sample in a study of blood T cells in healthy people across ages. A second PCR, run for roughly 7 to 11 cycles, used a sample-barcoded 5' primer plus a J-beta primer mix. MiXCR, run by TCRdb on the 5' RACE reads, gives a single entry per CDR3 protein. The data contain about 680,000 distinct CDR3 sequences, around half of them singletons. Sequenced material: blood. The source is a woman aged 55-75 years in good health.

This clonotype was observed a few times. The chain joins TRBV28 to TRBJ2-7; D might be TRBD1 (6 bases). The V end lost 2 bases, the J end lost 4 bases, and 12 bases lay between the germline ends. This CDR3 spans 14 amino acids. Germline V CDR1 and CDR2: MDHEN, SYDVKM. Here the CDR3 DNA reads TGTGCCAGCAGTTTAGTTGACAGGCAATACGAGCAGTACTTC. Translation: CASSLVDRQYEQYF.

This clonotype was seen many times. This chain uses TRBV4-3 with TRBJ1-1; unclear D gene. This CDR3 comprises 15 residues. Germline loops: CDR1 LGHNA, CDR2 YSLEER. Trimming cost V 1 base and J 5 bases, with 14 bases left between them. CDR3 sequence (DNA): TGCGCCAGCAGCCAAGGAGATGTTGTTTGGACTGAAGCTTTCTTT. Translated: CASSQGDVVWTEAFF.

This chain uses TRBV7-6 with TRBJ2-4; D is ambiguous. CDR1 SGHVS and CDR2 FNYEAQ come from the germline V gene. The ends were cut back, 5 bases at V and 0 bases at J, with 20 bases in the middle. The CDR3 sequence is 18 residues long. The DNA of the CDR3 is TGTGCCAGCAGCCCCACCGGCACCGCGAAACTAGCCAAAAACATTCAGTACTTC. This codes for CASSPTGTAKLAKNIQYF.

V usage is TRBV28 and J usage is TRBJ2-7; 8 bases are shared with TRBD2. V lost 6 bases, J lost 6 bases, and 10 bases stayed unmatched. The CDR3 totals 14 residues. Germline assignment: CDR1 MDHEN and CDR2 SYDVKM. The DNA of the CDR3 is TGTGCCAGCAGGAGAGAGAGTCGGGGGGGCGAGCAGTACTTC. This codes for CASRRESRGGEQYF.

V and J are TRBV20-1 and TRBJ2-1; the match to TRBD2 covers 8 bases. TRBJ2-7 explains the end of the DNA better; the J call may be wrong. CDR1 is DFQATT, CDR2 SNEGSKA, per germline (reference sequence). The CDR3 spans 16 residues. The CDR3 region has the DNA TGCAGTGCTAGCCCTGTGGATCGGGAGGGTATGAATGAGCAGTACTTC. It is translated as CSASPVDREGMNEQYF.

This clonotype was seen a handful of times. The rearrangement uses TRBV7-2 and TRBJ2-7; D possibly corresponds to TRBD2 (5 bases). Germline V lookup: CDR1 SGHTA, CDR2 FQGNSA. The CDR3 is made up of 17 amino acids. The V and J ends lost 4 bases and 0 bases respectively, with 19 bases between them. The CDR3 nucleotides read TGTGCCAGCAGCTCCCCGATGGTCTCGGGGATCTCCTACGAGCAGTACTTC. It translates to CASSSPMVSGISYEQYF.

This chain links TRBV4-1 with TRBJ1-1; no reliable D call. V lost 0 bases to trimming and J lost 1 base, with 9 bases between them. The germline V gene has CDR1 MGHRA and CDR2 YSYEKL. CDR3 length: 15 residues. DNA for the CDR3: TGCGCCAGCAGCCAAGAAGTGGGCAGGAACACTGAAGCTTTCTTT. Residues: CASSQEVGRNTEAFF.

CDR3 protein: CASSITGASYEQYF. The DNA of the CDR3 is TGTGCCAGCAGTATAACGGGAGCTTCGTACGAGCAGTACTTC. The rearrangement joins TRBV6-2 or TRBV6-3 to TRBJ2-7, with D possibly being TRBD2 (6 bases). V was pared by 5 bases and J by 4 bases, with 15 bases between. Germline assignment: CDR1 MNHEY and CDR2 SVGEGT. This CDR3 has 14 amino acids.

V usage is TRBV7-2 and J usage is TRBJ1-1; weak D call: TRBD1 (5 bases). The CDR3 totals 15 residues. Trimming cost V 5 bases and J 2 bases, with 15 bases left between them. The V gene's germline CDR1 is SGHTA and CDR2 FQGNSA. In DNA form, the CDR3 reads TGTGCCAGCAGCACCCGGGGCACCCCAAACACTGAAGCTTTCTTT. As protein: CASSTRGTPNTEAFF.

This clonotype has just a few counts. The CDR3 DNA follows: TGTGCCAGCAGTTTTCAGACAGGCTCTGGGGCCAACGTCCTGACTTTC. It is translated as CASSFQTGSGANVLTF. J is TRBJ2-6 and V is TRBV12-3 or TRBV12-4, with D perhaps TRBD1 (6 bases). The length of the CDR3 is 16 residues. V shed 3 bases and J shed 0 bases, with 9 bases lying between them.

The chain joins TRBV20-1 to TRBJ2-1, with D possibly being TRBD1 or TRBD2 (5 bases each). The V end lost 3 bases, the J end lost 4 bases, and 16 bases lay between the germline ends. The germline V gene encodes CDR1 DFQATT and CDR2 SNEGSKA (reference sequence). This CDR3 contains 15 residues. The CDR3 spells CSARAPGTEYNEQFF. CDR3 DNA: TGCAGTGCTAGGGCCCCCGGGACCGAGTACAATGAGCAGTTCTTC.

CDR3 loop: CASSPQIAKNIQYF. For the CDR3, the DNA is TGTGCCAGCAGCCCTCAGATAGCCAAAAACATTCAGTACTTC. V usage is TRBV7-2 and J usage is TRBJ2-4, with unresolved D. The CDR3 consists of 14 residues. Trimming left V 5 bases short and J 0 bases short, with 8 bases between. CDR1 is SGHTA and CDR2 is FQGNSA in the germline V gene.

The genes are TRBV29-1 and TRBJ1-1, with D possibly being TRBD1 (6 bases). The CDR3 has 14 amino acids. Germline CDR1 and CDR2: SQVTM and ANQGSEA. V lost 1 base and J 5 bases, leaving 14 bases between the germline ends. The CDR3 DNA reads TGCAGCGTTGAAGGTCGGCTTAGGGGGACTGAAGCTTTCTTT. As protein: CSVEGRLRGTEAFF.

The genes are TRBV9 and TRBJ2-1, with 7 positions matching TRBD2. Germline values: CDR1 SGDLS, CDR2 YYNGEE. With 4 bases clipped from V and 7 bases from J, the junction kept 5 bases outside the gene matches. There are 13 residues in the CDR3. The CDR3 nucleotides read TGTGCCAGCAGCAGCGGGACTCCAAATGAGCAGTTCTTC. Translated: CASSSGTPNEQFF.

In nucleotides, the CDR3 is TGCAGTGCCACCTTTGGGGACGGTAAAGAGACCCAGTACTTC. It encodes CSATFGDGKETQYF. The V call is TRBV20-1, the J call TRBJ2-5; D could derive from TRBD1 or TRBD2 (5 bases each). With 6 bases removed from V and 3 bases from J, the gap between germline ends came to 17 bases. This CDR3 contains 14 residues. Germline CDR1 DFQATT, CDR2 SNEGSKA (reference sequence).

The genes are TRBV11-3 and TRBJ2-1; D remains unclear. The germline gives CDR1 SGHNT, CDR2 YENEEA. This CDR3 contains 16 residues. The V end was cut by 5 bases, the J end by 8 bases, with 22 bases between. In DNA, the CDR3 is TGTGCCAGCAGCCTCCTACCTCCCTATATGGGCGATGAGCAGTTCTTC. Translating it yields CASSLLPPYMGDEQFF.